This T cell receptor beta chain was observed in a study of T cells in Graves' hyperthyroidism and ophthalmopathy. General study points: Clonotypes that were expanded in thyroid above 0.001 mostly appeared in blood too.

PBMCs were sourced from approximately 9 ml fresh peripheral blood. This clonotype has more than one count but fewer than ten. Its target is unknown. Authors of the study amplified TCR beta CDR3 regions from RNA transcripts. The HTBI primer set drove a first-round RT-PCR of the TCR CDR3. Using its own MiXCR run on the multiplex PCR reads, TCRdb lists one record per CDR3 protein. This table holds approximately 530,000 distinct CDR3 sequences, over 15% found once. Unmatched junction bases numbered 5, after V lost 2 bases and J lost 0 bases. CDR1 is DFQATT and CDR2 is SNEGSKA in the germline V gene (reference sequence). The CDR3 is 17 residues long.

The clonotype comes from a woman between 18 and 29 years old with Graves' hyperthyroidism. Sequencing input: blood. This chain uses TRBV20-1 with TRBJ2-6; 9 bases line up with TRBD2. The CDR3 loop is CSARPAGGNSGANVLTF. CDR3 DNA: TGCAGTGCTAGACCAGCGGGGGGTAACTCTGGGGCCAACGTCCTGACTTTC.